Listed below are T cell receptor beta chains from one sample, sequenced in a study of blood T cell repertoires in COVID-19. The method was immunoSEQ multiplex PCR; TCRdb's version includes in-frame clones alone and lacks a portion of them. The sample includes more than 250,000 clones, about nine tenths seen only once; the top ten take 1%. The specimen sequenced was peripheral blood. The receptors derive from a man aged 50 or older with active or convalescent COVID-19. Both conserved end residues are part of each CDR3. Each record gives: D gene, clone size, CDR3 length, V gene, J gene, CDR3 protein, CDR3 DNA. D genes are given only for firm matches. Only some rows state a clone size, as once, few, many or a class for expanded clones.

TRBD2	NA	13	TRBV6-5	TRBJ2-5	CASTRGEQETQYF	TGTGCCAGCACGCGGGGGGAACAAGAGACCCAGTACTTC
TRBD2	NA	15	TRBV2	TRBJ2-7	CASSAQLWGREGQYF	TGTGCCAGCAGTGCCCAGCTATGGGGCAGGGAGGGGCAGTACTTC
TRBD1	NA	17	TRBV18	TRBJ1-5	CASSPARGQGIDQPQHF	TGTGCCAGCTCACCGGCTAGAGGACAGGGTATAGATCAGCCCCAGCATTTT
TRBD2	NA	17	TRBV29-1	TRBJ2-7	CSPKTSGRGLCTYEQYF	TGCAGCCCCAAGACTAGCGGGAGGGGGTTATGTACCTACGAGCAGTACTTC
NA	NA	14	TRBV9	TRBJ2-5	CASSALGNQETQYF	TGTGCCAGCAGCGCACTAGGGAACCAAGAGACCCAGTACTTC
TRBD1	NA	13	TRBV7-9	TRBJ1-1	CASSRQGGTEAFF	TGTGCCAGCAGCCGACAGGGGGGGACTGAAGCTTTCTTT
TRBD1	NA	16	TRBV4-1	TRBJ1-2	CASSQGTATGGRGYTF	TGCGCCAGCAGCCAAGGGACCGCGACAGGGGGAAGGGGCTACACCTTC
NA	NA	13	TRBV6-5	TRBJ1-5	CASSTGLERPQHF	TGTGCCAGCAGTACCGGTTTGGAGCGGCCCCAGCATTTT
TRBD1	NA	16	TRBV6-2/TRBV6-3	TRBJ2-2	CASSPPTGSYTGELFF	TGTGCCAGCAGTCCCCCGACAGGGAGTTACACCGGGGAGCTGTTTTTT
TRBD2	once	17	TRBV4-2	TRBJ2-5	CASSQDLAGGHQETQYF	TGTGCCAGCAGCCAAGACCTAGCGGGAGGGCATCAAGAGACCCAGTACTTC
NA	NA	11	TRBV28	TRBJ1-4	CASSQRKKLFF	TGTGCCAGCAGCCAGAGGAAGAAACTGTTTTTT